This T cell receptor (beta chain) appears in the sequencing data of a study of blood T cell repertoires in COVID-19 (dated by TCRdb to 2018 to 2021). With regard to the full study: Samples covering the acute and convalescent phases of COVID-19 were provided by collaborators in the United States, Italy and Spain. The material from the prospective study consisted of cDNA or gDNA derived from T cells, B-cell-depleted T cells, or PBMCs. The dataset comprised deeply sampled blood TCRbeta repertoires from subjects exposed to, actively infected with, or recovered from COVID-19. The repertoires were released in a freely available public database intended as a resource for research on the immune response to SARS-CoV-2. Samples came from the ongoing ImmuneRACE study (first 160 participants) plus 1,254 subjects from 6 global collaborators. The sample metadata nearly always contained a de-identified subject ID, COVID-19 status, age in years and sex. Where available, HLA class I and class II types were obtained from metadata supplied by the sample provider rather than from assay-based typing. Broader findings and caveats from the paper: The amount of clinical and demographic metadata varied by source and participant and was provided uncurated.

Remarks on this clone: Its target antigen remains unknown. One junction end does not reproduce the germline sequence, and a read error may be involved.

TCRbeta CDR3 regions were amplified from genomic DNA by means of the immunoSEQ Assay, a bias-controlled multiplex PCR. As for the original processing: The number of nucleated cells in each sample was estimated from the amplification of reference gene primers within the assay. To quantify the absolute abundance of each unique TCRbeta CDR3 rearrangement, sequence reads were collapsed and filtered. For each sample, productive Simpson clonality was calculated by taking the square root of Simpson's diversity index across productive rearrangements. Imported from immuneACCESS, the table was reduced by TCRdb to in-frame sequences with V and J called. These copies leave out some clones; in studies compared against another copy, an unresolved V gene accounts for under half, and the cause of the remainder is not known. V and J calls and clone size are copied from that table; D and trimming were computed from the DNA. Counted in this sample were about 250,000 clones; 70% to 90% of them appeared once. Roughly 3% of the sample is in the top ten clones.

Per the germline V gene (reference sequence), WNHNN is the CDR1 and SYGVQD is the CDR2. Counted from cysteine to phenylalanine, this CDR3 has 11 amino acids. The DNA shown is the 33-base CDR3, in frame from base 1. Each collaborating institution followed its own protocols to collect whole blood in K2EDTA tubes. Collaborator samples were shipped for TCRbeta analysis as frozen whole blood, isolated PBMCs, or DNA extracted from either sample type. Sequenced input: peripheral blood. This receptor was obtained from a man aged 18 to 30 with active or convalescent COVID-19. The chain is assembled from TRBV10-1 and TRBJ2-5, with the D gene not clear enough to name. The CDR3 reads as follows: CASNRQEAQYF. In nucleotide form, the sequence is TGCGCCAGCAATCGCCAAGAGGCCCAGTACTTC.